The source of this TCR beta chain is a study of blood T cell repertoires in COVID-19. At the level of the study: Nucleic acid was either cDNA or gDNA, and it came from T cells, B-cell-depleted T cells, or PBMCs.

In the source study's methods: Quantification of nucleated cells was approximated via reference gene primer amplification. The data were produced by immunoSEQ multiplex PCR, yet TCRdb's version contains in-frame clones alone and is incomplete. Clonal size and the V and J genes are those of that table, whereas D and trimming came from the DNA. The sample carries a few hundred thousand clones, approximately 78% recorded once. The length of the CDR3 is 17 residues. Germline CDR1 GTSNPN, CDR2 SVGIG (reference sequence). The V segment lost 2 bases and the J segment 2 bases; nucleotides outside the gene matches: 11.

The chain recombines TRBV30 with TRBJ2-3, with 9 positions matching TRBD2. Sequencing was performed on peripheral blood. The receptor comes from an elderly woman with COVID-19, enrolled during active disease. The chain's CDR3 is CAWSRAGGPLNTDTQYF. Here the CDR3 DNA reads TGTGCCTGGAGTAGGGCGGGAGGGCCCCTCAACACAGATACGCAGTATTTT.